Listed below are T cell receptor beta chains from one sample, sequenced in a study of blood T cell repertoires in COVID-19. The data were produced by immunoSEQ multiplex PCR, yet TCRdb's version contains in-frame clones alone and is incomplete. The data hold about 130,000 clones, with more than 70% observed a single time. The sample comprised peripheral blood. These receptors came from a man between 50 and 59 years old with acute or convalescent COVID-19. CDR3s include the opening cysteine and the closing phenylalanine or tryptophan. The D gene is left open where the match is weak. Not every row has a clone size; where given, it reads once, few, many or a size class.

clone size	V gene	D gene	J gene	CDR3 DNA	CDR3 protein
.	TRBV28	.	TRBJ1-5	TGTGCCAGCAGCTCGGGGGGTACACAGCCCCAGCATTTT	CASSSGGTQPQHF
few	TRBV11-2	TRBD1	TRBJ1-6	TGTGCCAGCAGCTCCCGGGACAGGGGGAGCTCCTATAATTCACCCCTCCACTTT	CASSSRDRGSSYNSPLHF
.	TRBV5-4	.	TRBJ2-5	TGTGCCAGCAGCTTGGCACGGGGCCAAGAGACCCAGTACTTC	CASSLARGQETQYF
.	TRBV6-5	TRBD1	TRBJ2-7	TGTGCCAGCAGTACTAAGACAGGGAGCTCCTACGAGCAGTACTTC	CASSTKTGSSYEQYF
once	TRBV5-6	TRBD1	TRBJ2-7	TGTGCCAGCAGCCCGGACAGGGGGCTCTCCTACGAGCAGTACTTC	CASSPDRGLSYEQYF
.	TRBV7-9	TRBD1	TRBJ1-2	TGTGCCAGCAGCTTCAACCGGGACAGACACTATGGCTACACCTTC	CASSFNRDRHYGYTF
.	TRBV5-6	.	TRBJ1-6	TGTGCCAGCAGCTTTCAAACACAGGGAGTGGCCTATAATTCACCCCTCCACTTT	CASSFQTQGVAYNSPLHF
once	TRBV2	.	TRBJ1-6	TGTGCCAGCAGTAAAATCGCCGCAGTGTATAATTCACCCCTCCACTTT	CASSKIAAVYNSPLHF
.	TRBV12-3/TRBV12-4	.	TRBJ2-5	TGTGCCAGCAGTGGGGGCGAGACCCAGTACTTC	CASSGGETQYF
once	TRBV6-5	.	TRBJ2-2	TGTGCCAGCAGTTACGTCGGACAGAACACCGGGGAGCTGTTTTTT	CASSYVGQNTGELFF
.	TRBV28	.	TRBJ2-2	TGTGCCAGCAGTTCCCCTCTCGAGGCCGGGGAGCTGTTTTTT	CASSSPLEAGELFF
.	TRBV19	.	TRBJ2-1	TGTGCCAGTAGTTCGAGGACAGAGCTGACCCCTTTCTTC	CASSSRTELTPFF
.	TRBV19	TRBD2	TRBJ2-2	TGTGCCAGTAGGATAGCGGGGAACACCGGGGAGCTGTTTTTT	CASRIAGNTGELFF
.	TRBV6-5	.	TRBJ1-2	TGTGCCAGCAGCCGTGGGTGGGCCTACGGCTATGGCTACACCTTC	CASSRGWAYGYGYTF
.	TRBV9	.	TRBJ1-1	TGTGCCAGCAGCCAGGGCTCCGGTCACACTGAAGCTTTCTTT	CASSQGSGHTEAFF
.	TRBV7-6	TRBD2	TRBJ2-2	TGTGCCAGCAGCCTTACTAGCGCCACGAACACCGGGGAGCTGTTTTTT	CASSLTSATNTGELFF
.	TRBV19	.	TRBJ1-2	TGTGCCAGCCGACTTAACTATGGCTACACCTTC	CASRLNYGYTF
once	TRBV11-2	TRBD1	TRBJ1-4	TGTGCCAGCACAGAAAGGGCGGACAGGACGAATGAAAAACTGTTTTTT	CASTERADRTNEKLFF
.	TRBV2	.	TRBJ1-4	TGTGCCAGCAGGCTTGAGGTCACTGAAAAACTGTTTTTT	CASRLEVTEKLFF
.	TRBV5-1	TRBD1	TRBJ1-2	TGCGCCAGCAGCCTGGGACAGCAGTCAGGCTACACCTTC	CASSLGQQSGYTF
.	TRBV2	TRBD1	TRBJ1-2	TGTGCCAGCATTCCGGGACAGGTTAACTATGGCTACACCTTC	CASIPGQVNYGYTF
.	TRBV18	TRBD1	TRBJ1-1	TGTGCCAGCTCATCGCCAGGGGGAACTGAAGCTTTCTTT	CASSSPGGTEAFF
.	TRBV2	TRBD1	TRBJ1-5	TGTGCCAGCAGGAGGGGAAATGCGGTCCGGGACAGGGGAAGCAATCAGCCCCAGCATTTT	CASRRGNAVRDRGSNQPQHF
.	TRBV5-1	TRBD1	TRBJ1-3	TGCGCCAGCAGCTTGACAGGGGATCTGTCCTCTGGAAACACCATATATTTT	CASSLTGDLSSGNTIYF
.	TRBV19	TRBD1	TRBJ2-7	TGTGCCAGTAGTAGAGTCCGTGGGACAGGGATGGGTGAGCAGTACTTC	CASSRVRGTGMGEQYF
.	TRBV27	.	TRBJ1-5	TGTGCCAGCAGTAACGGGTCCCCTAATCAGCCCCAGCATTTT	CASSNGSPNQPQHF
many	TRBV15	.	TRBJ1-5	TGTGCCACCAGCAGGACAGTGCACTATAGCAATCAGCCCCAGCATTTT	CATSRTVHYSNQPQHF
.	TRBV13	.	TRBJ2-5	TGTGCCAGCAGCTTGAGAGCTGAGGAGACCCAGTACTTC	CASSLRAEETQYF
.	TRBV18	TRBD1	TRBJ1-5	TGTGCCAGCTCACCAGGACAGGGAAGCAATCAGCCCCAGCATTTT	CASSPGQGSNQPQHF
.	TRBV28	TRBD1	TRBJ1-5	TGTGCCAGCAGCAGCACAGGGGGCGCATATCAGCCCCAGCATTTT	CASSSTGGAYQPQHF
once	TRBV11-2	.	TRBJ1-2	TGTGCCAGCAGTTCGTCTGCGGGGGTTGGCTACACCTTC	CASSSSAGVGYTF
.	TRBV3-1/TRBV3-2	.	TRBJ2-3	TGTGCCAGCAGCTACGAGAGTAATACGCAGTATTTT	CASSYESNTQYF
.	TRBV5-1	.	TRBJ1-1	TGCGCCAGCAGCTCGAGGGAAACCACTGAAGCTTTCTTT	CASSSRETTEAFF
few	TRBV7-2	.	TRBJ2-7	TGTGCCAGCAGCTCAACCTCAGGTTCCTACGAGCAGTACTTC	CASSSTSGSYEQYF
.	TRBV27	.	TRBJ1-1	TGTGCCAGCAGTTTACGAGACAGCACTGAAGCTTTCTTT	CASSLRDSTEAFF
.	TRBV7-2	.	TRBJ2-3	TGTGCCAGCAGCTTAGATTATGGGGGACACTATTTT	CASSLDYGGHYF
.	TRBV11-2	TRBD2	TRBJ2-1	TGTGCCAGCAGCTTAGGCGGCGGGAGAGTACGGCGAGGCAATGAGCAGTTCTTC	CASSLGGGRVRRGNEQFF
.	TRBV6-5	.	TRBJ2-5	TGTGCCAGCAGGGACAGCCAAGAGACCCAGTACTTC	CASRDSQETQYF
.	TRBV27	.	TRBJ1-2	TGTGCCAGCAGTACACGACAGAATAGGCAAGGTGGCTACACCTTC	CASSTRQNRQGGYTF
.	TRBV4-1	.	TRBJ2-5	TGCGCCAGCAGCCAAGACAGAAGGGAGAGGGAGACCCAGTACTTC	CASSQDRRERETQYF
.	TRBV5-1	.	TRBJ2-7	TGCGCCAGCAGCTTAAGGCCGTCCTCGGGCGAGCAGTACTTC	CASSLRPSSGEQYF
few	TRBV19	.	TRBJ2-1	TGTGCCAGTAGTATGTACACCGCCAATGAGCAGTTCTTC	CASSMYTANEQFF
.	TRBV2	TRBD1	TRBJ1-2	TGTGCCAGCAATCCACAGGGGGCACGATATGGCTACACCTTC	CASNPQGARYGYTF
once	TRBV28	TRBD1	TRBJ1-5	TGTGCCAGCAGTTACGGACAGGTTAATCAGCCCCAGCATTTT	CASSYGQVNQPQHF
.	TRBV5-5	TRBD1	TRBJ1-1	TGTGCCAGCAGCTTGAACAGGGGGCGGACGACTGAAGCTTTCTTT	CASSLNRGRTTEAFF
.	TRBV6-6	TRBD1	TRBJ1-5	TGTGCCAGCAGTCGACAGGGGGACGGTCAGCCCCAGCATTTT	CASSRQGDGQPQHF